These T cell receptor beta chains were read from a single sample in a study of T cell responses to AZD1222 COVID-19 vaccine. Clones were sequenced by immunoSEQ multiplex PCR, and TCRdb holds only the in-frame ones, with some missing. The table has fewer than 110,000 clones, just over 90% seen once; the top ten hold about 6.8%. Sequencing was performed on peripheral blood, taken 28 days after the second AZD1222 dose. All receptors come from an adult who received the AZD1222 COVID-19 vaccine. The conserved cysteine and the conserved F or W are not part of the CDR3 here. Fields, in order: clone size, V gene, D gene, J gene, CDR3 protein. A D gene is named only where the DNA matches it firmly. Not every row has a clone size; where given, it reads once, few, many or a size class.

clone_size: .
v_call: TRBV3-1/TRBV3-2
d_call: TRBD2
j_call: TRBJ2-2
cdr3_aa: ASSQERSGEGELF

clone_size: .
v_call: TRBV29-1
d_call: .
j_call: TRBJ1-2
cdr3_aa: SVDWFRAGYGYT

clone_size: .
v_call: TRBV30
d_call: .
j_call: TRBJ1-4
cdr3_aa: AWSVLGGLNEKLF

clone_size: .
v_call: TRBV19
d_call: .
j_call: TRBJ2-7
cdr3_aa: ASSLMGTYEQY

clone_size: .
v_call: TRBV6-5
d_call: .
j_call: TRBJ1-2
cdr3_aa: ASSYRVGYGYT

clone_size: .
v_call: TRBV28
d_call: .
j_call: TRBJ2-5
cdr3_aa: ASSSGDLDQETQY

clone_size: .
v_call: TRBV6-2/TRBV6-3
d_call: TRBD2
j_call: TRBJ2-5
cdr3_aa: ASSFLLTSGSEETQY

clone_size: .
v_call: TRBV10-2
d_call: .
j_call: TRBJ2-5
cdr3_aa: ASWGSLKGQETQY

clone_size: .
v_call: TRBV5-4
d_call: TRBD1
j_call: TRBJ2-5
cdr3_aa: ASSFNPGQGVETQY

clone_size: .
v_call: TRBV28
d_call: TRBD1
j_call: TRBJ1-4
cdr3_aa: ASNPIRGLNEKLF

clone_size: .
v_call: TRBV12-3/TRBV12-4
d_call: TRBD1
j_call: TRBJ2-7
cdr3_aa: ASSWTGGYEQY

clone_size: .
v_call: TRBV28
d_call: TRBD1
j_call: TRBJ1-6
cdr3_aa: ASSKTGTGGNSPLH

clone_size: few
v_call: TRBV3-1/TRBV3-2
d_call: TRBD1
j_call: TRBJ1-1
cdr3_aa: ASSQDTGGHTEAF

clone_size: .
v_call: TRBV15
d_call: TRBD1
j_call: TRBJ2-5
cdr3_aa: ATSRDRAGETQY

clone_size: .
v_call: TRBV6-2/TRBV6-3
d_call: TRBD1
j_call: TRBJ2-1
cdr3_aa: ASSYSAGGYNEQF

clone_size: .
v_call: TRBV3-1/TRBV3-2
d_call: .
j_call: TRBJ1-2
cdr3_aa: ASSQLIRSYGYT

clone_size: .
v_call: TRBV3-1/TRBV3-2
d_call: .
j_call: TRBJ1-1
cdr3_aa: ASSHSTGQNTEAF

clone_size: .
v_call: TRBV2
d_call: TRBD1
j_call: TRBJ1-1
cdr3_aa: ASTRGTEAF

clone_size: .
v_call: TRBV29-1
d_call: .
j_call: TRBJ2-7
cdr3_aa: SVGVHGTYEQY

clone_size: .
v_call: TRBV6-5
d_call: .
j_call: TRBJ2-6
cdr3_aa: ASTLGGSGANVLT

clone_size: .
v_call: TRBV27
d_call: .
j_call: TRBJ2-1
cdr3_aa: ASSPRGALSSYNEQF

clone_size: .
v_call: TRBV7-8
d_call: .
j_call: TRBJ2-7
cdr3_aa: ASSLVGGPYEQY

clone_size: .
v_call: TRBV6-5
d_call: TRBD2
j_call: TRBJ2-4
cdr3_aa: ASRRSGGSKNIQY

clone_size: .
v_call: TRBV12-3/TRBV12-4
d_call: .
j_call: TRBJ2-6
cdr3_aa: ASSVLGANVLT

clone_size: .
v_call: TRBV7-9
d_call: .
j_call: TRBJ1-3
cdr3_aa: ASSLAEIGGNTIY

clone_size: .
v_call: TRBV5-1
d_call: .
j_call: TRBJ2-5
cdr3_aa: ASSFSTGQETQY

clone_size: .
v_call: TRBV28
d_call: .
j_call: TRBJ2-7
cdr3_aa: ASSLTRVEQY

clone_size: .
v_call: TRBV28
d_call: TRBD2
j_call: TRBJ2-2
cdr3_aa: ASSSRTSGDTTGELF

clone_size: .
v_call: TRBV7-9
d_call: .
j_call: TRBJ1-6
cdr3_aa: ASSLNRDNSPLH

clone_size: .
v_call: TRBV7-9
d_call: TRBD2
j_call: TRBJ2-5
cdr3_aa: ASSPVRGAGQETQY

clone_size: once
v_call: TRBV5-1
d_call: .
j_call: TRBJ1-3
cdr3_aa: ASSNLPGAGHSGNTIY

clone_size: .
v_call: TRBV7-9
d_call: .
j_call: TRBJ1-6
cdr3_aa: ASSSSGSSYNSPLH

clone_size: .
v_call: TRBV28
d_call: TRBD2
j_call: TRBJ2-1
cdr3_aa: ASSPAGGVPYNEQF

clone_size: .
v_call: TRBV7-9
d_call: .
j_call: TRBJ2-7
cdr3_aa: ASSRTVSYEQY

clone_size: .
v_call: TRBV5-1
d_call: .
j_call: TRBJ2-3
cdr3_aa: ASSLFPGRRADTQY

clone_size: .
v_call: TRBV19
d_call: .
j_call: TRBJ2-7
cdr3_aa: ASRPSTQNLKGDSYEQY

clone_size: .
v_call: TRBV5-8
d_call: .
j_call: TRBJ1-6
cdr3_aa: ASSSHAALH

clone_size: .
v_call: TRBV19
d_call: TRBD1
j_call: TRBJ2-1
cdr3_aa: ASQGDRATYNEQF

clone_size: .
v_call: TRBV7-8
d_call: .
j_call: TRBJ2-1
cdr3_aa: ASSSDTARDNEQF

clone_size: .
v_call: TRBV6-4
d_call: .
j_call: TRBJ1-2
cdr3_aa: ASSPGLGDGYT

clone_size: .
v_call: TRBV7-2
d_call: TRBD1
j_call: TRBJ1-2
cdr3_aa: ASSPGTGINYGYT

clone_size: .
v_call: TRBV2
d_call: TRBD1
j_call: TRBJ1-1
cdr3_aa: ASIDRGAGTEAF

clone_size: .
v_call: TRBV7-9
d_call: .
j_call: TRBJ2-2
cdr3_aa: ASSFTGELF

clone_size: once
v_call: TRBV18
d_call: .
j_call: TRBJ2-2
cdr3_aa: ASSPYTGELF

clone_size: .
v_call: TRBV5-1
d_call: .
j_call: TRBJ1-5
cdr3_aa: ASSLDGERNQPQH

clone_size: .
v_call: TRBV9
d_call: TRBD1
j_call: TRBJ2-7
cdr3_aa: ASSVAGGESYEQY

clone_size: .
v_call: TRBV5-6
d_call: .
j_call: TRBJ1-6
cdr3_aa: ASSQTGDYNSPLH

clone_size: .
v_call: TRBV27
d_call: .
j_call: TRBJ2-3
cdr3_aa: ASSLRGGYGTDTQY

clone_size: once
v_call: TRBV12-3/TRBV12-4
d_call: .
j_call: TRBJ1-2
cdr3_aa: ASSPLVGGYT

clone_size: .
v_call: TRBV10-1
d_call: TRBD2
j_call: TRBJ2-5
cdr3_aa: ASSETSGIEKTQY

clone_size: few
v_call: TRBV5-6
d_call: .
j_call: TRBJ1-4
cdr3_aa: ASSLFRTSTNEKLF

clone_size: .
v_call: TRBV19
d_call: TRBD2
j_call: TRBJ2-5
cdr3_aa: ASSIDLAGGETQY

clone_size: .
v_call: TRBV5-1
d_call: TRBD1
j_call: TRBJ2-5
cdr3_aa: ASSLGGQGGGETQY

clone_size: .
v_call: TRBV15
d_call: .
j_call: TRBJ1-1
cdr3_aa: ATSREEGTNTEAF

clone_size: once
v_call: TRBV11-2
d_call: .
j_call: TRBJ2-1
cdr3_aa: ASSPPRAGAYNEQF

clone_size: .
v_call: TRBV18
d_call: .
j_call: TRBJ2-1
cdr3_aa: ASSLDGGSEQF